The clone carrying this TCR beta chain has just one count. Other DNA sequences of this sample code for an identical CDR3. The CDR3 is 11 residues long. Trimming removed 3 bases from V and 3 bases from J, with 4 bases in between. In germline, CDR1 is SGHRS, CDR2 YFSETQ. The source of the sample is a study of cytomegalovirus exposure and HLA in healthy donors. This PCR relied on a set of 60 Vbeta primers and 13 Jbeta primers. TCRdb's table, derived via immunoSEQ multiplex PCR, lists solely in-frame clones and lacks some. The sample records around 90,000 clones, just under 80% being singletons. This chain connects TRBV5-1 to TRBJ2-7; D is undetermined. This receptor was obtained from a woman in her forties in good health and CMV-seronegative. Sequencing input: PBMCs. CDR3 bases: TGCGCCAGCAGCTCCTACTACGAGCAGTACTTC. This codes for CASSSYYEQYF.